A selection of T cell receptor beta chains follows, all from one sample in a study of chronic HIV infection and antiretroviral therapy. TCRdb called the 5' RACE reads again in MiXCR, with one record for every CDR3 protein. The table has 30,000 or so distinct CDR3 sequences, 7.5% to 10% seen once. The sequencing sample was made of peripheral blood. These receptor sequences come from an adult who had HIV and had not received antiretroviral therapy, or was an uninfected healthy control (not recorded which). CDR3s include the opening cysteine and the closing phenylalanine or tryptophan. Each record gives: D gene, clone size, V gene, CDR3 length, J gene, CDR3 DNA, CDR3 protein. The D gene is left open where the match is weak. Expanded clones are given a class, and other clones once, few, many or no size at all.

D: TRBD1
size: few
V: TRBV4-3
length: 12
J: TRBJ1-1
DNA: TGCGCCAGCAGCCAAGGTGACAGGGCCCCTTTCTTT
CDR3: CASSQGDRAPFF

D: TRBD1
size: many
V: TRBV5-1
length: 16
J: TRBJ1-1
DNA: TGCGCCAGCAGACTGTCGGACAGGGGGTCAGTCACTGAAGCTTTCTTT
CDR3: CASRLSDRGSVTEAFF

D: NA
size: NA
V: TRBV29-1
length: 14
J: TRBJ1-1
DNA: TGCAGCGTTGGCCGATTGGACAAGAACACTGAAGCTTTCTTT
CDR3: CSVGRLDKNTEAFF

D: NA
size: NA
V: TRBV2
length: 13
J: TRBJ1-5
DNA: TGTGCCAGCAAGGAGGGAGGCAATCAGCCCCAGCATTTT
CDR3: CASKEGGNQPQHF

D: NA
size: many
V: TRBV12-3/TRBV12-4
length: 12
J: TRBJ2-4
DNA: TGTGCCAGCAGTTTAGGGGAAAACATTCAGTACTTC
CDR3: CASSLGENIQYF

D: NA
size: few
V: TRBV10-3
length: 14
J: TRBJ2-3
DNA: TGTGCCATCAGCCGACAGGGACTGACAGATACGCAGTATTTT
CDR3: CAISRQGLTDTQYF

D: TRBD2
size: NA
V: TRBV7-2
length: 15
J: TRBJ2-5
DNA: TGTGCCAGCAGCTCCCGACTAGCGGGAGGGGAGACCCAGTACTTC
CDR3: CASSSRLAGGETQYF

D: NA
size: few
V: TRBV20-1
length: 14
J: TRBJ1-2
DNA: TGCAGTGCTAGAGTGTCAGCAGGACTCTATGGCTACACCTTC
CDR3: CSARVSAGLYGYTF

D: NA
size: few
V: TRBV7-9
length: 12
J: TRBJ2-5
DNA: TGTGCCAGCAGCCCAGGGCCCGAGACCCAGTACTTC
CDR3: CASSPGPETQYF

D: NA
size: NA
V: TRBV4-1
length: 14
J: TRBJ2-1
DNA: TGCGCCAGCAGCCAAGTTCAGATCTACAATGAGCAGTTCTTC
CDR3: CASSQVQIYNEQFF

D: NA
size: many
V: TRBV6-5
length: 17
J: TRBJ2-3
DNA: TGTGCCAGCAGTTCTCCTTACCTGGGACAAGACACAGATACGCAGTATTTT
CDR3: CASSSPYLGQDTDTQYF

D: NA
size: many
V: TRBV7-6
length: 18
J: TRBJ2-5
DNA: TGTGCCAGCAGCTCCGGACAGCCGGTCTTTGTGTACCAAGAGACCCAGTACTTC
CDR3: CASSSGQPVFVYQETQYF

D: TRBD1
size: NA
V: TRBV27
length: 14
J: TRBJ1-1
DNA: TGTGCCAGCAGTGGCAAAGGGACAGAAGTCGAAGCTTTCTTT
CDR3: CASSGKGTEVEAFF

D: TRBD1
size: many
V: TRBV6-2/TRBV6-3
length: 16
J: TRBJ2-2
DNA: TGTGCCAGCAGTTACTTCGGACAGGGTCTCACCGGGGAGCTGTTTTTT
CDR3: CASSYFGQGLTGELFF

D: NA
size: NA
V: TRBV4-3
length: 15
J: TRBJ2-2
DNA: TGCGCCGGCAGCCAAGGACGGTCCAACACCGGGGAGCTGTTTTTT
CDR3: CAGSQGRSNTGELFF

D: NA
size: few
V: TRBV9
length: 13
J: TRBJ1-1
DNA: TGTGCCAGCAGCGTAGATTCTGGGACTGAAGCTTTCTTT
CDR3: CASSVDSGTEAFF

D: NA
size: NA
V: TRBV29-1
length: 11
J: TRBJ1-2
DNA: TGCAGCGTTGAAGGGTTTGTTGGCTACACCTTC
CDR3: CSVEGFVGYTF

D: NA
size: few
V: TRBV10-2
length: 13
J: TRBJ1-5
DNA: TGCGCCAGCGTTCAGGATAGCAATCAGCCCCAGCATTTT
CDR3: CASVQDSNQPQHF

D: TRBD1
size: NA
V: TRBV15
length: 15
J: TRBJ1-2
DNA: TGTGCCACCAGCCCCGGGACAGTGACGAAGAATGGCTACACCTTC
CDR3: CATSPGTVTKNGYTF

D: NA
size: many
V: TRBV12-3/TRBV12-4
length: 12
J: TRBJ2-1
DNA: TGTGCCAGCAGCTCAGACAACAATGAGCAGTTCTTC
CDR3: CASSSDNNEQFF

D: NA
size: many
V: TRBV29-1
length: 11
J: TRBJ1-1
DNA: TGCAGCGTCCCAACGAACACTGAAGCTTTCTTT
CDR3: CSVPTNTEAFF

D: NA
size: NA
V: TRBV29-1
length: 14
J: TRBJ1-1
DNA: TGCAGCGTTGAACGGGGGTTTGTCAACACTGAAGCTTTCTTT
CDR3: CSVERGFVNTEAFF

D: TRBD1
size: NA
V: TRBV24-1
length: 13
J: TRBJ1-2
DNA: TGTGCCACCAGTGATGGACAGGGATCCGGCTACACCTTC
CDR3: CATSDGQGSGYTF

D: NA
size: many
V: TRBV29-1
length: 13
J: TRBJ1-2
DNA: TGCAGCGCCTGGTACTCCCGGAACTATGGCTACACCTTC
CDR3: CSAWYSRNYGYTF

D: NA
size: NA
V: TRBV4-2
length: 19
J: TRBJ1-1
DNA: TGTGCCAGCAGCCAAGACTTGAGGGTTCTTCAAATAATGAACACTGAAGCTTTCTTT
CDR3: CASSQDLRVLQIMNTEAFF

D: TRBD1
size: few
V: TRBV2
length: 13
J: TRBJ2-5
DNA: TGTGCCAGCAGCCGAGGGACAGAAGAGACCCAGTACTTC
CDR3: CASSRGTEETQYF

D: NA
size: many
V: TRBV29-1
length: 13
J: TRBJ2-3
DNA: TGCAGCGTTGCCGGATTAAATACAGATACGCAGTATTTT
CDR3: CSVAGLNTDTQYF

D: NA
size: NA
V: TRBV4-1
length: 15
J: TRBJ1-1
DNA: TGCGCCAGCAGCCAAGAGGTGGGGGGGGCCACTGAAGCTTTCTTT
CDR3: CASSQEVGGATEAFF

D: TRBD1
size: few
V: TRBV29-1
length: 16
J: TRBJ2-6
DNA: TGCAGCGTAGCCGGGACAGCGCGCTCTGGGGCCAACGTCCTGACTTTC
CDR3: CSVAGTARSGANVLTF

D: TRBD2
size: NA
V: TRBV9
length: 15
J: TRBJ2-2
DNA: TGTGCCAGCAGCGTAGTAGCGGGAGCGGGCGGGGAGCTGTTTTTT
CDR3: CASSVVAGAGGELFF

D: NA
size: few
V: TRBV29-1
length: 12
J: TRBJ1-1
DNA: TGCAGCGTCACAGGCTTGAACACTGAAGCTTTCTTT
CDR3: CSVTGLNTEAFF